This TCR beta chain emerged from a study of cytomegalovirus exposure and HLA in healthy donors. Overall study results and limits: Later analysis indicated greater clonal expansion among HLA-associated TCR beta chains than among equally common other chains.

The V end was cut by 1 base, the J end by 1 base, with 8 bases between. This CDR3 region has 14 residues. The germline CDR1 and CDR2 sequences are SQVTM and ANQGSEA. Concerning this clone itself: The antigen is undetermined.

Primers included in the PCR were 60 Vbeta and 13 Jbeta primers. Here immunoSEQ multiplex PCR was the method, and the copy in TCRdb shows in-frame clones only, minus some. The sample has tens of thousands of clones, roughly four fifths seen once. The TCR was taken from a man in his fifties in good health and CMV-seronegative. Source material: PBMCs. The chain links TRBV29-1 to TRBJ2-1; possible D gene TRBD1, 6 bases. CDR3 nucleotides: TGCAGCGTTGAAGGCAGGGGATCCTACAATGAGCAGTTCTTC. Amino acids: CSVEGRGSYNEQFF.